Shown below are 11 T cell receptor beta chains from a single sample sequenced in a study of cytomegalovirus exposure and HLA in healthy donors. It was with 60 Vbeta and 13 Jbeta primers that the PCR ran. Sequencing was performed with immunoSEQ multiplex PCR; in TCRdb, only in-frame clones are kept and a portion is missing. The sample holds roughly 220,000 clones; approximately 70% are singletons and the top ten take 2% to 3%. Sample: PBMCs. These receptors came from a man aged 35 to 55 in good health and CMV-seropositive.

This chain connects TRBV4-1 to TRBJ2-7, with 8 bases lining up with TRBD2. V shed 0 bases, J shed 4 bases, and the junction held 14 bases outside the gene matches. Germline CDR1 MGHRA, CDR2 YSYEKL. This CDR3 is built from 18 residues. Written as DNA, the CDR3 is TGCGCCAGCAGCCAAGATATTTCGGGGGGGCAAGTAATTTACGAGCAGTACTTC. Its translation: CASSQDISGGQVIYEQYF.

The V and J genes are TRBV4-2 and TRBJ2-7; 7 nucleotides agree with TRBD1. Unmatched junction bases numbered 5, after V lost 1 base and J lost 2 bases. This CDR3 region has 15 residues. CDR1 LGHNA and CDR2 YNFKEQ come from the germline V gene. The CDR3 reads CASSQAATGAYEQYF. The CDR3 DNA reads TGTGCCAGCAGCCAAGCTGCCACAGGGGCCTACGAGCAGTACTTC.

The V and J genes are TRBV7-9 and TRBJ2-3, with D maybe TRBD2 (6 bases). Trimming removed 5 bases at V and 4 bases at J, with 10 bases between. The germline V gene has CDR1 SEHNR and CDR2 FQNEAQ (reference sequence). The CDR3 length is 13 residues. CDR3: CASSGRGSDTQYF. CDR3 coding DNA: TGTGCCAGCAGCGGGCGGGGTTCAGATACGCAGTATTTT.

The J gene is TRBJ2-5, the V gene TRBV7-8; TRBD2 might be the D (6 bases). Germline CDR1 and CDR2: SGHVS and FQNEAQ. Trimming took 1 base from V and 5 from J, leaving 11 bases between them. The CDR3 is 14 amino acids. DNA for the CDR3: TGTGCCAGCAGCTTAGGGAGGGCAGAGGAGACCCAGTACTTC. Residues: CASSLGRAEETQYF. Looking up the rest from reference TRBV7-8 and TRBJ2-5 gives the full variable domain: GAGVSQSPRYKVAKRGQDVALRCDPISGHVSLFWYQQALGQGPEFLTYFQNEAQLDKSGLPSDRFFAERPEGSVSTLKIQRTQQEDSAVYLCASSLGRAEETQYFGPGTRLLVL.

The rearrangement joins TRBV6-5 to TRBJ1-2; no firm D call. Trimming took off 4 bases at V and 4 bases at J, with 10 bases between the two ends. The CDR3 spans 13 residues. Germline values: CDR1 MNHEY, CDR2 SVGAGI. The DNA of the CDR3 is TGTGCCAGCAGTTCACGACACCGCTATGGCTACACCTTC. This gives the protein CASSSRHRYGYTF.

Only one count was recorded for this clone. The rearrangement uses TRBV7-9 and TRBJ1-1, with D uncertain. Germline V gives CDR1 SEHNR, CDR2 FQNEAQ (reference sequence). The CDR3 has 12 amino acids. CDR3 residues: CSEGTLNTEAFF. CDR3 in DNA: TGTTCCGAGGGAACCTTGAACACTGAAGCTTTCTTT. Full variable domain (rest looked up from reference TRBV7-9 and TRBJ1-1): DTGVSQNPRHKITKRGQNVTFRCDPISEHNRLYWYRQTLGQGPEFLTYFQNEAQLEKSRLLSDRFSAERPKGSFSTLEIQRTEQGDSAMYLCSEGTLNTEAFFGQGTRLTVV.

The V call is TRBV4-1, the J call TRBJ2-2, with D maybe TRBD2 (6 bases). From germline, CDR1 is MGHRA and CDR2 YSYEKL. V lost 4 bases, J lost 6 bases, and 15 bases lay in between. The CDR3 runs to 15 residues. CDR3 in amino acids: CASSPRGPEAGELFF. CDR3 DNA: TGCGCCAGCAGCCCGCGGGGACCCGAGGCCGGGGAGCTGTTTTTT.

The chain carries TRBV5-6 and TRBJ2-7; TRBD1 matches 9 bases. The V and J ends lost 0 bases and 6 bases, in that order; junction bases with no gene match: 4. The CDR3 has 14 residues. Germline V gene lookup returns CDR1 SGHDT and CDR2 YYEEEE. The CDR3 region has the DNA TGTGCCAGCAGCTTGGGGGACAGGGTCGTCGAGCAGTACTTC. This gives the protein CASSLGDRVVEQYF.

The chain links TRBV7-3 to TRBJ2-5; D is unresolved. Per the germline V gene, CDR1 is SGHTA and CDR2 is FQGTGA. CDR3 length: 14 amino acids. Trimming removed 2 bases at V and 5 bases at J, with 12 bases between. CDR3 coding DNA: TGTGCCAGCAGCTTAGGTAGCAATGGGGAGACCCAGTACTTC. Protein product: CASSLGSNGETQYF.

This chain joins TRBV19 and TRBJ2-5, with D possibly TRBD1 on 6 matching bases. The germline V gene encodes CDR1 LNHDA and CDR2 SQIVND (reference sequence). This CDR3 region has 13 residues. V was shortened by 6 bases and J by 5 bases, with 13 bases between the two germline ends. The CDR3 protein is CASRSQGRETQYF. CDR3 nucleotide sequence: TGTGCCAGTAGGTCACAGGGTAGGGAGACCCAGTACTTC.

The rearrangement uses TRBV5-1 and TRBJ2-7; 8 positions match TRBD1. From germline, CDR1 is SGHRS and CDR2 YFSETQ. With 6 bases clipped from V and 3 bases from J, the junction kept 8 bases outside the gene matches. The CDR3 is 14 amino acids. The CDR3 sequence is CASTLGQGHYEQYF. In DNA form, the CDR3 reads TGCGCCAGCACCCTCGGACAGGGACACTACGAGCAGTACTTC.